The 22 T cell receptor beta chains in this list originate from one sample, sequenced in a study of blood T cells in healthy people across ages. Alongside a J-beta primer mix, a sample-barcoded 5' primer served in a second PCR lasting about 7 to 11 cycles. TCRdb reprocessed the 5' RACE reads via MiXCR and lists one record per CDR3 protein. This sample has some 1.4 million distinct CDR3 sequences; 42% occur once, and the top ten carry 7.9%. What was sequenced was blood. The receptors were gathered from a woman under 30 in good health.

The gene calls are TRBV13 and TRBJ2-5; no firm D call. The CDR3 contains 13 residues. Trimming took off 8 bases at V and 0 bases at J, with 10 bases between the two ends. From germline, CDR1 is PRHDT and CDR2 FYEKMQ (reference sequence). CDR3 nucleotides: TGTGCCAGCCAGCACAGCTACCAAGAGACCCAGTACTTC. This codes for CASQHSYQETQYF.

This clonotype was seen many times. V and J are TRBV29-1 and TRBJ2-1; D tentatively fits TRBD1 or TRBD2 (5 bases each). The CDR3 has 14 residues. The V end lost 8 bases, the J end lost 7 bases, and 21 bases lay between the germline ends. Germline CDR1 is SQVTM and CDR2 is ANQGSEA. CDR3 bases: TGCAGCCTGGGCCTAGCATCGCCAGGGAATGAGCAGTTCTTC. Its protein is CSLGLASPGNEQFF.

The chain combines TRBV20-1 with TRBJ2-1, with D unclear. Germline lookup yields CDR1 DFQATT and CDR2 SNEGSKA (reference sequence). Trimming stripped 5 bases from V and 0 bases from J, with 11 bases between. CDR3 length equals 14 residues. CDR3 residues: CSAPTVYSYNEQFF. CDR3 DNA: TGCAGTGCTCCAACGGTCTACTCCTACAATGAGCAGTTCTTC.

The chain is built from TRBV21-1 and TRBJ2-3; TRBD1 is the table's D call and was not checked against the DNA. TRBV21-1 is listed as a pseudogene. This CDR3 comprises 13 residues. CDR3 region: CASSKGGGFSQYF. The CDR3 DNA follows: TGTGCCAGCAGCAAAGGGGGCGGGTTTAGTCAGTATTTT.

V and J are TRBV20-1 and TRBJ2-3; TRBD2 aligns across 7 bases. The V segment lost 0 bases and the J segment 4 bases; nucleotides outside the gene matches: 13. CDR1 and CDR2 from the germline V gene are DFQATT and SNEGSKA (reference sequence). The CDR3 length is 17 residues. The CDR3 region has the DNA TGCAGTGCTAGAGATGAGGTCGGGAGGATTAGCGCAGATACGCAGTATTTT. As protein: CSARDEVGRISADTQYF.

J is TRBJ1-1 and V is TRBV7-9; 10 bases are shared with TRBD1. With V trimmed by 3 bases and J by 4 bases, 5 bases remained unmatched. The CDR3 runs to 15 residues. Per the germline V gene, CDR1 is SEHNR and CDR2 is FQNEAQ (reference sequence). The CDR3 DNA reads TGTGCCAGCAGCTTGGAGGGACAGGGGTTCACTGAAGCTTTCTTT. It codes for CASSLEGQGFTEAFF.

This clonotype was seen a single time. J is TRBJ1-1 and V is TRBV6-5; 8 bases map to TRBD1. Per germline, CDR1 MNHEY and CDR2 SVGAGI. V was clipped by 2 bases and J by 1 base; unmatched bases: 9. The CDR3 is 17 amino acids. The CDR3 sequence is CASSYGQGGTRNTEAFF. Written as DNA, the CDR3 is TGTGCCAGCAGTTACGGACAGGGAGGGACCCGGAACACTGAAGCTTTCTTT.

The J gene is TRBJ2-4, the V gene TRBV5-1, with 7 bases that match TRBD1. The CDR3 runs 14 residues. Germline-derived CDR1 and CDR2 are SGHRS and YFSETQ. The junction had 5 bases not matched to a gene; V was cut back by 0 bases and J by 8 bases. This chain's CDR3 is CASSLGDGTDIQYF. CDR3 sequence (DNA): TGCGCCAGCAGCTTGGGGGACGGGACAGACATTCAGTACTTC.

The chain joins TRBV2 to TRBJ1-2, with a weak D call TRBD1 (6 bases). The CDR3 has 17 residues. The V end lost 4 bases, the J end lost 1 base, and 19 bases lay between the germline ends. Germline V lookup: CDR1 SNHLY, CDR2 FYNNEI. The CDR3 sequence: CASSAGHFSVVNYGYTF. DNA of the CDR3: TGTGCCAGCAGTGCGGGACATTTCTCAGTAGTTAACTATGGCTACACCTTC.

This clonotype was seen more than once but under ten times. This rearrangement joins TRBV7-2 to TRBJ2-5; D is unresolved. The CDR3 spans 14 residues. V was pared by 4 bases and J by 2 bases, with 11 bases between. Germline lookup yields CDR1 SGHTA and CDR2 FQGNSA. CDR3 sequence reads: CASSSNWAQETQYF. The CDR3 DNA reads as TGTGCCAGCAGCTCCAACTGGGCGCAAGAGACCCAGTACTTC.

The V call is TRBV30, the J call TRBJ2-2; tentatively, D is TRBD1 (6 bases). The CDR3 totals 15 residues. V dropped 0 bases and J dropped 7 bases, with 15 bases sitting between them. Germline assignment: CDR1 GTSNPN and CDR2 SVGIG (reference sequence). Written as DNA, the CDR3 is TGTGCCTGGAGTGTCCCCCAGGGGATGGTCGGGGAGCTGTTTTTT. Its translation: CAWSVPQGMVGELFF. The variable domain in full, completed from reference TRBV30 and TRBJ2-2, reads SQTIHQWPATLVQPVGSPLSLECTVEGTSNPNLYWYRQAAGRGLQLLFYSVGIGQISSEVPQNLSASRPQDRQFILSSKKLLLSDSGFYLCAWSVPQGMVGELFFGEGSRLTVL.

The genes are TRBV12-3 or TRBV12-4 and TRBJ1-6; 9 positions agree with TRBD1. The V gene end was trimmed by 5 bases and the J gene end by 9 bases; junction bases not matched to a gene: 5. The CDR3 extends over 14 amino acids. The CDR3 DNA reads TGTGCCAGCAGTCGGGGACAGGGTGGTTCACCCCTCCACTTT. It encodes CASSRGQGGSPLHF.

The chain couples TRBV7-9 to TRBJ2-1; 9 bases are a match to TRBD2. V gave up 5 bases and J gave up 9 bases; unmatched junction bases: 20. The CDR3 totals 18 residues. Per the germline V gene, CDR1 is SEHNR and CDR2 is FQNEAQ (reference sequence). The CDR3 here is CASSRTVLWTSEFGEQFF. CDR3 in DNA: TGTGCCAGCAGCCGGACTGTTCTATGGACTAGCGAATTTGGTGAGCAGTTCTTC.

The genes are TRBV6-5 and TRBJ2-7; no reliable D call. Trimming pared 0 bases from V and 5 bases from J, leaving 5 bases between. Germline V CDR1 and CDR2: MNHEY, SVGAGI. The CDR3 length is 12 residues. The DNA for the CDR3 is TGTGCCAGCAGTTACTCGTTCAACGAGCAGTACTTC. Its protein product is CASSYSFNEQYF.

V and J are TRBV3-1 and TRBJ2-2, with 7 positions matching TRBD2. CDR3 size: 16 residues. The trim removed 2 bases at V and 3 bases at J, leaving 6 bases unmatched. Germline V lookup: CDR1 LGHDT, CDR2 YNNKEL (reference sequence). For the CDR3, the DNA is TGTGCCAGCAGCCAAAGATGGGCGGGAGACACCGGGGAGCTGTTTTTT. Translated: CASSQRWAGDTGELFF. The variable domain in full, with the rest retrieved from reference TRBV3-1 and TRBJ2-2, is DTAVSQTPKYLVTQMGNDKSIKCEQNLGHDTMYWYKQDSKKFLKIMFSYNNKELIINETVPNRFSPKSPDKAHLNLHINSLELGDSAVYFCASSQRWAGDTGELFFGEGSRLTVL.

This clonotype appeared many times. V and J are TRBV10-3 and TRBJ1-1; 10 bases are shared with TRBD1. The CDR3 spans 13 residues. Trimming took 9 bases from V and 11 from J; bases not matched to a gene: 12. Germline loops: CDR1 ENHRY, CDR2 SYGVKD. The CDR3: CAMTMGQGSEAFF. In DNA form, the CDR3 reads TGTGCCATGACAATGGGACAGGGGAGCGAGGCTTTCTTT.

This clonotype came up a few times. The chain couples TRBV29-1 to TRBJ2-3; possibly TRBD2 for D (6 bases). The CDR3 length is 16 residues. Per germline, CDR1 SQVTM and CDR2 ANQGSEA. V lost 0 bases, J lost 2 bases, and 15 bases lay in between. As DNA, the CDR3 is TGCAGCGTTGAAGATTTTGTGGAGGGTAACACAGATACGCAGTATTTT. It is translated as CSVEDFVEGNTDTQYF.

This clonotype was observed a few times. The chain is built from TRBV3-1 and TRBJ2-1; D ambiguous. V dropped 7 bases and J dropped 4 bases, with 17 bases sitting between them. This CDR3 contains 15 residues. Germline V gene data show CDR1 as LGHDT and CDR2 as YNNKEL (reference sequence). The CDR3: CASTGPNRQYNEQFF. For the CDR3, the DNA is TGTGCCAGCACCGGACCAAATAGACAATACAATGAGCAGTTCTTC.

The genes are TRBV6-5 and TRBJ2-1; weak D call: TRBD2 (6 bases). CDR1 and CDR2 (germline): MNHEY, SVGAGI. The CDR3 loop spans 13 amino acids. Deletions cut 6 bases from V and 6 bases from J, with 12 bases between. The CDR3 protein is CASRGRGINEQFF. Here the CDR3 DNA reads TGTGCCAGCAGGGGACGGGGGATCAATGAGCAGTTCTTC.

This clonotype was seen many times. V is TRBV25-1 and J is TRBJ2-5, with D unclear. The CDR3 runs to 13 residues. V dropped 3 bases and J dropped 6 bases, with 11 bases sitting between them. The germline V gene has CDR1 MGHDK and CDR2 SYGVNS. The CDR3 DNA follows: TGTGCCAGCAGTGACGGAGTGAGGAAGACCCAGTACTTC. Amino acid sequence: CASSDGVRKTQYF.

The chain combines TRBV3-1 with TRBJ2-2, with a possible D match to TRBD1 (6 bases). The CDR3 length is 13 residues. Per germline, CDR1 LGHDT and CDR2 YNNKEL (reference sequence). The V gene lost 3 bases and the J gene lost 6 bases, with 8 bases spanning the gap. CDR3 loop: CASSHRGPGELFF. The CDR3 region has the DNA TGTGCCAGCAGCCACAGGGGACCCGGGGAGCTGTTTTTT. The full variable domain, in which reference TRBV3-1 and TRBJ2-2 provide the parts outside the CDR3, is DTAVSQTPKYLVTQMGNDKSIKCEQNLGHDTMYWYKQDSKKFLKIMFSYNNKELIINETVPNRFSPKSPDKAHLNLHINSLELGDSAVYFCASSHRGPGELFFGEGSRLTVL.

This clonotype has more than one count but fewer than ten. This chain uses TRBV29-1 with TRBJ1-2, with TRBD1 identical over 7 bases. Germline trimming cut 6 bases from V and 7 bases from J; bases unmatched to any gene: 5. The CDR3 contains 11 residues. Germline CDR1 is SQVTM and CDR2 is ANQGSEA. CDR3 bases: TGCAGCGTACGCAGGGGGACTGGCTACACCTTC. It translates to CSVRRGTGYTF.